The sample holds one count of the clone carrying this T cell receptor beta chain. This specimen belongs to a study of PD-1 blockade in classical Hodgkin lymphoma. The overall study: The study gave patients nivolumab 3 mg/kg intravenously every 2 weeks.

Clones were read by immunoSEQ multiplex PCR, and TCRdb kept only the in-frame ones, dropping some. In the table there are 20,000 or so clones, 79% of which are singletons. V was cut by 0 bases and J by 2 bases, with 11 bases left in between. CDR1 is SGHDN and CDR2 is FVKESK in the germline V gene. The CDR3 loop spans 17 amino acids. Relapse was seen in all patients after autologous stem cell transplantation, and brentuximab vedotin exposure was variable. The origin of this receptor is a human donor with classical Hodgkin lymphoma. J is TRBJ2-6 and V is TRBV14; a weak D match, TRBD1 (5 bases). This specimen consisted of peripheral blood mononuclear cells (PBMCs), obtained before the second cycle of nivolumab. Here the CDR3 reads CASSQDDSSTGANVLTF. Written as DNA, the CDR3 is TGTGCCAGCAGCCAAGATGACAGTTCTACTGGGGCCAACGTCCTGACTTTC. The full variable domain, with the rest looked up from reference TRBV14 and TRBJ2-6, is EAGVTQFPSHSVIEKGQTVTLRCDPISGHDNLYWYRRVMGKEIKFLLHFVKESKQDESGMPNNRFLAERTGGTYSTLKVQPAELEDSGVYFCASSQDDSSTGANVLTFGAGSRLTVL.